This T cell receptor beta chain was retrieved from a study of cytomegalovirus exposure and HLA in healthy donors. The CDR3 runs 16 residues. Trimming cost V 1 base and J 6 bases; bases outside gene matches: 8. Germline assignment: CDR1 SGHVS and CDR2 FQNEAQ. PCR was performed using 60 Vbeta and 13 Jbeta primers. Only in-frame clones appear in the TCRdb table, and some are missing; sequencing was by immunoSEQ multiplex PCR. The data hold approximately 150,000 clones, with about three fifths observed a single time. The rearrangement links TRBV7-8 to TRBJ2-3; 9 bases agree with TRBD2. What was sequenced was PBMCs. The TCR sequence derives from a male donor in good health and CMV-seronegative. CDR3 protein: CASSLEGRGGIDTQYF. The CDR3, as DNA: TGTGCCAGCAGCTTAGAGGGGCGGGGGGGCATCGATACGCAGTATTTT. The full variable domain, rest sourced from reference TRBV7-8 and TRBJ2-3, is GAGVSQSPRYKVAKRGQDVALRCDPISGHVSLFWYQQALGQGPEFLTYFQNEAQLDKSGLPSDRFFAERPEGSVSTLKIQRTQQEDSAVYLCASSLEGRGGIDTQYFGPGTRLTVL.